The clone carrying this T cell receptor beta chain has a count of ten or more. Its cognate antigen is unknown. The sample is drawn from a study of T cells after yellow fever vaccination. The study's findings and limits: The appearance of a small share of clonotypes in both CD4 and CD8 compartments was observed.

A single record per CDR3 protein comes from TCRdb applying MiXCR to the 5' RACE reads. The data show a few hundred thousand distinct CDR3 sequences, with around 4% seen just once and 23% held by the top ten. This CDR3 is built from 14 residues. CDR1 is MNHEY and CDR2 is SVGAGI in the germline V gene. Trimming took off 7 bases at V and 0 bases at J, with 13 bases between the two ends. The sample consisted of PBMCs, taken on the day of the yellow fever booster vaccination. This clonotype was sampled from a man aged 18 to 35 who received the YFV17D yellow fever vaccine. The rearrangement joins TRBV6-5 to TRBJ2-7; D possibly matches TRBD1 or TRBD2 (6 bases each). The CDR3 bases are TGTGCCAGCAATAAAGGGGGGAGCTCCTACGAGCAGTACTTC. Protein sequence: CASNKGGSSYEQYF.